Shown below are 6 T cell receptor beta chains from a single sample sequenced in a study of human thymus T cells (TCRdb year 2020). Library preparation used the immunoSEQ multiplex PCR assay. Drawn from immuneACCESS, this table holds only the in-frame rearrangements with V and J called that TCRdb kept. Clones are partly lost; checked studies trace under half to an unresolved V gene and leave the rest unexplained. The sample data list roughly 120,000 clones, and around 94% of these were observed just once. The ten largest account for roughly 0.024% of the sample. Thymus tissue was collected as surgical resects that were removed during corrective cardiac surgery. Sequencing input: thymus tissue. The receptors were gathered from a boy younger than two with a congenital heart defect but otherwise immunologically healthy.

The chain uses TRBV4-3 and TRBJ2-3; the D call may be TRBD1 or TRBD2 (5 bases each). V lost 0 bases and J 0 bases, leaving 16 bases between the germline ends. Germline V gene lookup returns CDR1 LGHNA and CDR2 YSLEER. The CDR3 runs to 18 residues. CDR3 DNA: TGCGCCAGCAGCCAAGATAAACGGCGAGGGGCCAGCACAGATACGCAGTATTTT. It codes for CASSQDKRRGASTDTQYF.

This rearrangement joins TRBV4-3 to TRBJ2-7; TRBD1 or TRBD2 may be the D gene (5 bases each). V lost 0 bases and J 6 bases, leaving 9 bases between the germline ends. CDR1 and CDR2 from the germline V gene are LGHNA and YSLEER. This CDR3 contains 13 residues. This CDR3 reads CASSQDRDREQYF. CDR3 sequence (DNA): TGCGCCAGCAGCCAAGATAGGGACCGCGAGCAGTACTTC.

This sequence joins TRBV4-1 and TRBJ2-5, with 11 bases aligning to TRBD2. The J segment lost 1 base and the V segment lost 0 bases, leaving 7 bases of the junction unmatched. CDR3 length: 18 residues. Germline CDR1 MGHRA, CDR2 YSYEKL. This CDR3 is CASSQDGPSGGLQETQYF. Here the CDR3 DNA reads TGCGCCAGCAGCCAAGATGGTCCTAGCGGGGGGCTCCAAGAGACCCAGTACTTC.

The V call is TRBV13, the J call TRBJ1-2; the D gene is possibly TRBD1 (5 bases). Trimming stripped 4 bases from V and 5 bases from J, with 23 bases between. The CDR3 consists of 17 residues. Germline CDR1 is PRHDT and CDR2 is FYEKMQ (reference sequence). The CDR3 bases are TGTGCCAGCAGCTGCACCACTTTACCTGGGGGGGAGTATGGCTACACCTTC. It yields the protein CASSCTTLPGGEYGYTF.

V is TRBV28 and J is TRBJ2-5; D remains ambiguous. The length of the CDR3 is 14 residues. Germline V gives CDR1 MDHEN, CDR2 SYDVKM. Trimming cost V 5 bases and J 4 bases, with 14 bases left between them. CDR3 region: CASSPRVEPETQYF. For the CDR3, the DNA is TGTGCCAGCAGTCCCCGAGTTGAGCCAGAGACCCAGTACTTC. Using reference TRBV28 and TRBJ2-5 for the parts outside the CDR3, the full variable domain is DVKVTQSSRYLVKRTGEKVFLECVQDMDHENMFWYRQDPGLGLRLIYFSYDVKMKEKGDIPEGYSVSREKKERFSLILESASTNQTSMYLCASSPRVEPETQYFGPGTRLLVL.

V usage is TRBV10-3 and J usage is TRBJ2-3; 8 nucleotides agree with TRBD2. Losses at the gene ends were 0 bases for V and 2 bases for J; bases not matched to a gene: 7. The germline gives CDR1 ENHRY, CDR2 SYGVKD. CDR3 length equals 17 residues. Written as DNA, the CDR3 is TGTGCCATCAGTGAGTCGGAAAGCGGGGGAGACACAGATACGCAGTATTTT. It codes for CAISESESGGDTDTQYF.